This T cell receptor beta chain originates from a study of CD8+ T cells in alopecia areata. Study-wide context: Each day, treated patients took oral tofacitinib twice, at 5 to 10 mg per dose. General study points: Scalp sample sequencing also detects resident alphabeta T cells of normal skin.

Note on this clone: Its antigen is still unknown.

The sequencing template was cDNA reverse transcribed from extracted RNA. Data came from immunoSEQ multiplex PCR; TCRdb stores just in-frame clones and leaves some out. The sample lists hundreds of thousands of clones; less than 80% were seen once. The V end lost 1 base, the J end lost 2 bases, and 11 bases lay between the germline ends. The germline V gene encodes CDR1 SGHTA and CDR2 FQGNSA. The CDR3 totals 15 residues. The specimen comprised CD4+ T cells sorted from blood, sampled at week 0. The V and J genes are TRBV7-2 and TRBJ2-5; D unclear. This receptor was obtained from a human donor with alopecia areata. As DNA, the CDR3 is TGTGCCAGCAGCTTAGTGGCAGGTTTACAAGAGACCCAGTACTTC. Its protein is CASSLVAGLQETQYF.